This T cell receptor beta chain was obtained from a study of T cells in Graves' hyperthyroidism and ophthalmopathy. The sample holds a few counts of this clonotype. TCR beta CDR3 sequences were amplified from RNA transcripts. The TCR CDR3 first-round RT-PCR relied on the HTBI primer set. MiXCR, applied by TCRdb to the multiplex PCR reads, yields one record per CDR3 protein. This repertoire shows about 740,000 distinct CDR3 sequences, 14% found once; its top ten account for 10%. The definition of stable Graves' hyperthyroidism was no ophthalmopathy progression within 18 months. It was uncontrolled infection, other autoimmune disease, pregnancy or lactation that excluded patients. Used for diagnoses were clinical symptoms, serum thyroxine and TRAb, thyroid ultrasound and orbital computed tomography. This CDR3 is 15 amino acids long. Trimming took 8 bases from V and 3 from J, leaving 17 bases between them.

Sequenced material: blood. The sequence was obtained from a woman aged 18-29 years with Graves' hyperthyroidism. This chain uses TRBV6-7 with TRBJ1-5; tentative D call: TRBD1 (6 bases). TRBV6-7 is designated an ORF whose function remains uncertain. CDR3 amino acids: CASARVGQHNQPQHF. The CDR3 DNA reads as TGTGCCAGCGCCCGCGTAGGACAGCACAATCAGCCCCAGCATTTT.